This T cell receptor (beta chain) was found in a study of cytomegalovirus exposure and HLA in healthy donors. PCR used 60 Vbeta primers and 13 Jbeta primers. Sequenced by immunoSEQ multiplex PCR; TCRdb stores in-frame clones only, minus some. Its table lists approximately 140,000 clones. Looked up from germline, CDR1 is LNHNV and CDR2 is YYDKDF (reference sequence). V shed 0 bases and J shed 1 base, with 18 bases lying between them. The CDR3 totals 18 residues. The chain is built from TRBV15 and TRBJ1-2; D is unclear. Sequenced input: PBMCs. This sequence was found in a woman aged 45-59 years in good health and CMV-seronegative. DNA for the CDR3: TGTGCCACCAGCAGAGATGGGCAGACGATACTTAATAACTATGGCTACACCTTC. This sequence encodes CATSRDGQTILNNYGYTF.